These 20 T cell receptor beta chains were all obtained from the same sample, sequenced in a study of blood T cell repertoires in COVID-19. Measured with immunoSEQ multiplex PCR; TCRdb has only the in-frame clones, and not every one. The repertoire holds around 270,000 clones, with less than 90% as singletons. Material for sequencing was peripheral blood. The receptors originated from a man aged 60 to 75 who had recovered from COVID-19.

The V and J genes are TRBV6-6 and TRBJ2-1, with TRBD1 identical over 9 bases. Germline CDR1 and CDR2: MNHNY and SVGAGI (reference sequence). This CDR3 has 15 amino acids. After removal of 8 bases from V and 6 bases from J, the junction contained 11 bases not matched to a gene. CDR3 DNA: TGTGCCAGCGTTGCCCGGACAGGGGTAGGCAATGAGCAGTTCTTC. Translated: CASVARTGVGNEQFF.

Only one count was recorded for this clone. The V call is TRBV7-9, the J call TRBJ1-6, with a weak D call TRBD1 (6 bases). The germline V gene has CDR1 SEHNR and CDR2 FQNEAQ (reference sequence). The length of the CDR3 is 14 residues. V was shortened by 3 bases and J by 9 bases, with 12 bases between the two germline ends. The CDR3 DNA sequence: TGTGCCAGCAGCTTCCGACAGGAATTTTCACCCCTCCACTTT. This sequence encodes CASSFRQEFSPLHF.

This chain uses TRBV5-6 with TRBJ2-2; no firm D call. The ends were cut back, 4 bases at V and 2 bases at J, with 18 bases in the middle. The CDR3 consists of 17 residues. The germline V gene encodes CDR1 SGHDT and CDR2 YYEEEE. The CDR3, as DNA: TGTGCCAGCAGCACCCCCCGTGGGCGTCGAAACACCGGGGAGCTGTTTTTT. Translated, it gives CASSTPRGRRNTGELFF.

The chain recombines TRBV7-9 with TRBJ2-7, with D unresolved. V was pared by 5 bases and J by 5 bases, with 10 bases between. The CDR3 extends over 12 amino acids. CDR1 and CDR2 from the germline V gene are SEHNR and FQNEAQ (reference sequence). The CDR3 DNA reads as TGTGCCAGCAGCAGAAGTGTAGACGAGCAGTACTTC. Protein: CASSRSVDEQYF.

The CDR3 nucleotides are TGTGCCAGCAGCTCCCCCAGGGGGCGTGACACTGAAGCTTTCTTT. This gives the protein CASSSPRGRDTEAFF. The chain combines TRBV5-6 with TRBJ1-1, with TRBD1 matching over 8 bases. Germline V CDR1 and CDR2: SGHDT, YYEEEE. There are 15 residues in the CDR3. The trim removed 3 bases at V and 3 bases at J, leaving 7 bases unmatched. Full variable domain (missing parts from reference TRBV5-6 and TRBJ1-1): DAGVTQSPTHLIKTRGQQVTLRCSPKSGHDTVSWYQQALGQGPQFIFQYYEEEERQRGNFPDRFSGHQFPNYSSELNVNALLLGDSALYLCASSSPRGRDTEAFFGQGTRLTVV.

The chain combines TRBV12-3 or TRBV12-4 with TRBJ1-5; no reliable D call. The V end lost 6 bases, the J end lost 7 bases, and 7 bases lay between the germline ends. The CDR3 extends over 11 amino acids. CDR3 residues: CASSPGQPQHF. In nucleotides, the CDR3 is TGTGCCAGCAGCCCGGGGCAGCCCCAGCATTTT.

V usage is TRBV5-1 and J usage is TRBJ1-4; TRBD1 might be the D (6 bases). The ends were cut back, 0 bases at V and 2 bases at J, with 20 bases in the middle. There are 19 residues in the CDR3. CDR1 and CDR2 (germline): SGHRS, YFSETQ. CDR3 DNA: TGCGCCAGCAGCTTGGAGGGGCCACAGGGAAGGAGGACTAATGAAAAACTGTTTTTT. Protein: CASSLEGPQGRRTNEKLFF.

J is TRBJ2-5 and V is TRBV4-1; D not certain. V dropped 0 bases and J dropped 5 bases, with 16 bases sitting between them. The length of the CDR3 is 16 residues. CDR1 is MGHRA, CDR2 YSYEKL, per germline. CDR3 amino acids: CASSQDVAINAETQYF. In nucleotides, the CDR3 is TGCGCCAGCAGCCAAGATGTTGCGATCAATGCTGAGACCCAGTACTTC.

This rearrangement joins TRBV29-1 to TRBJ1-2; 7 bases align to TRBD1. With V trimmed by 7 bases and J by 5 bases, 7 bases remained unmatched. CDR3 size: 12 residues. Germline V gene lookup returns CDR1 SQVTM and CDR2 ANQGSEA. The CDR3 spells CSAGDRAYGYTF. In DNA form, the CDR3 reads TGCAGCGCCGGAGACAGGGCGTATGGCTACACCTTC.

The V call is TRBV4-2, the J call TRBJ2-1; possibly TRBD1 for D (6 bases). V lost 4 bases and J lost 7, with 14 bases in between. Germline CDR1 is LGHNA and CDR2 is YNFKEQ. The CDR3 is made up of 14 amino acids. The CDR3 DNA reads as TGTGCCAGCAGCCCAGAACAGGGTGGGAATGAGCAGTTCTTC. The encoded protein is CASSPEQGGNEQFF.

This clone has a handful of counts. The chain couples TRBV19 to TRBJ1-1, with TRBD1 matching 8 bases. The junction had 15 bases not matched to a gene; V was cut back by 1 base and J by 11 bases. This CDR3 has 16 residues. The germline V gene encodes CDR1 LNHDA and CDR2 SQIVND (reference sequence). CDR3 sequence (DNA): TGTGCCAGTAGTATAGTCGGGACAGGTACCTTTCGGTCGGCTTTCTTT. This codes for CASSIVGTGTFRSAFF.

The chain employs TRBV6-5 and TRBJ1-1, with D perhaps matching TRBD1 (5 bases). The CDR3 sequence is 13 residues long. V was pared by 3 bases and J by 1 base, with 6 bases between. CDR1 is MNHEY, CDR2 SVGAGI, per germline. CDR3 amino acids: CASSYDRNTEAFF. As DNA, the CDR3 is TGTGCCAGCAGTTATGACAGGAACACTGAAGCTTTCTTT.

The rearrangement links TRBV11-2 to TRBJ1-2; weak D call: TRBD1 (6 bases). Trimming shortened V by 5 bases and J by 8 bases, and 15 bases separated the two germline ends. The germline gives CDR1 SGHAT, CDR2 FQNNGV. The CDR3 loop spans 13 amino acids. This CDR3 reads CASSPAGAWGYTF. CDR3 DNA: TGTGCCAGCAGCCCGGCGGGGGCCTGGGGCTACACCTTC.

V usage is TRBV2 and J usage is TRBJ1-1; TRBD1 might be the D (5 bases). Germline V gene lookup returns CDR1 SNHLY and CDR2 FYNNEI. CDR3 length equals 13 residues. V was clipped by 3 bases and J by 6 bases, with 11 bases between them. CDR3 region: CASSDGPGAEAFF. The CDR3 region has the DNA TGTGCCAGCAGTGATGGCCCGGGGGCTGAAGCTTTCTTT.

The chain recombines TRBV7-2 with TRBJ1-4; D unclear. Trimming stripped 3 bases from V and 4 bases from J, with 9 bases between. Germline CDR1 reads SGHTA; CDR2 reads FQGNSA. The CDR3 extends over 14 amino acids. CDR3 protein: CASSFGRVNEKLFF. The CDR3 DNA follows: TGTGCCAGCAGCTTTGGGAGAGTTAATGAAAAACTGTTTTTT.

The chain uses TRBV19 and TRBJ1-5; TRBD1 matches 7 bases. V shed 1 base, J shed 8 bases, and the junction held 5 bases outside the gene matches. The CDR3 loop spans 14 amino acids. Germline assignment: CDR1 LNHDA and CDR2 SQIVND (reference sequence). The CDR3 sequence is CASSIGQGPKPQHF. The DNA for the CDR3 is TGTGCCAGTAGTATAGGACAGGGTCCAAAGCCCCAGCATTTT.

CDR3 in DNA: TGTGCCAGCAGTGACAGGGGTAAAGGAGAGACCCAGTACTTC. It translates to CASSDRGKGETQYF. The chain uses TRBV25-1 and TRBJ2-5; a possible D gene is TRBD1 (6 bases). The CDR3 spans 14 residues. Per the germline V gene, CDR1 is MGHDK and CDR2 is SYGVNS. V gave up 3 bases and J gave up 4 bases, with 12 bases separating them.

As to this clone: The identical CDR3 is also encoded by other nucleotide sequences in the sample. V and J are TRBV30 and TRBJ1-5; a possible D gene is TRBD1 (6 bases). Per the germline V gene, CDR1 is GTSNPN and CDR2 is SVGIG (reference sequence). This CDR3 spans 12 amino acids. Trimming took off 0 bases at V and 6 bases at J, with 6 bases between the two ends. The CDR3 protein is CAWSVQGQPQHF. CDR3 coding DNA: TGTGCCTGGAGTGTACAGGGTCAGCCCCAGCATTTT.

The chain employs TRBV5-1 and TRBJ1-6; TRBD1 aligns across 9 bases. Germline CDR1 reads SGHRS; CDR2 reads YFSETQ. The CDR3 is 17 residues long. After removal of 2 bases from V and 1 base from J, the junction contained 4 bases not matched to a gene. CDR3 residues: CASSLEGQGSYNSPLHF. CDR3 nucleotide sequence: TGCGCCAGCAGCTTAGAGGGACAGGGATCCTATAATTCACCCCTCCACTTT.

The V gene is TRBV9, the J gene TRBJ1-2, with 7 positions matching TRBD1. This CDR3 is 17 amino acids long. V shed 3 bases and J 0 bases; nucleotides not matched to a gene: 11. Per germline, CDR1 SGDLS and CDR2 YYNGEE. This CDR3 reads CASSDPQGTAPNYGYTF. CDR3 DNA sequence: TGTGCCAGCAGCGACCCCCAGGGGACAGCTCCTAACTATGGCTACACCTTC. Full variable domain (missing parts from reference TRBV9 and TRBJ1-2): DSGVTQTPKHLITATGQRVTLRCSPRSGDLSVYWYQQSLDQGLQFLIQYYNGEERAKGNILERFSAQQFPDLHSELNLSSLELGDSALYFCASSDPQGTAPNYGYTFGSGTRLTVV.